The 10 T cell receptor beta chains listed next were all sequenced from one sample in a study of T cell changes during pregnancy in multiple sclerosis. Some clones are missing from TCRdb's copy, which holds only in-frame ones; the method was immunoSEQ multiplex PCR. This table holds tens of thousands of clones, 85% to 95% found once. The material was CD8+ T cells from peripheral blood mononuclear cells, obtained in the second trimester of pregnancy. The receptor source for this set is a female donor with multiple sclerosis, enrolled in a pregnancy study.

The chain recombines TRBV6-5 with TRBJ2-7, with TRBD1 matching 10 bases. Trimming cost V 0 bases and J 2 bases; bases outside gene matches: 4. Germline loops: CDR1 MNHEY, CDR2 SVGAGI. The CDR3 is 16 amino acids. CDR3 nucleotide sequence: TGTGCCAGCAGTTACTCACCGGGACAGGGGCCCTACGAGCAGTACTTC. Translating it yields CASSYSPGQGPYEQYF.

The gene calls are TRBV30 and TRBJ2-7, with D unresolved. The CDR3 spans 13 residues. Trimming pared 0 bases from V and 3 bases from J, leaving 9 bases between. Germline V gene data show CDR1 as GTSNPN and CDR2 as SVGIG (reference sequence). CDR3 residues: CAWSVEVLYEQYF. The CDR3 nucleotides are TGTGCCTGGAGTGTAGAGGTGCTCTACGAGCAGTACTTC.

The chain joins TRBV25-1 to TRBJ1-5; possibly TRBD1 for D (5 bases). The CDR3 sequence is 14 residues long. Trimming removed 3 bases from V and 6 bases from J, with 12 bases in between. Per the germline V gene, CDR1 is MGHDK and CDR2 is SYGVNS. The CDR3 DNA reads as TGTGCCAGCAGTGAGGCTCAGGGTCTTCAGCCCCAGCATTTT. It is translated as CASSEAQGLQPQHF.

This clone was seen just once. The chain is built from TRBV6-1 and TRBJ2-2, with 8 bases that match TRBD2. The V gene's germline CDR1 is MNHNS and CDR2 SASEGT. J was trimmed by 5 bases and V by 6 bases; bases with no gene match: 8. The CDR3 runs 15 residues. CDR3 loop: CASRVEAGETGELFF. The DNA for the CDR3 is TGTGCCAGCAGGGTGGAAGCGGGAGAAACCGGGGAGCTGTTTTTT.

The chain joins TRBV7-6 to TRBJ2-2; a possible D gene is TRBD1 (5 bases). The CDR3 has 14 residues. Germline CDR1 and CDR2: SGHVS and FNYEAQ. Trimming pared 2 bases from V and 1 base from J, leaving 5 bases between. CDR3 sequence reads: CASSLRGNTGELFF. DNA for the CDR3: TGTGCCAGCAGCTTAAGGGGGAACACCGGGGAGCTGTTTTTT.

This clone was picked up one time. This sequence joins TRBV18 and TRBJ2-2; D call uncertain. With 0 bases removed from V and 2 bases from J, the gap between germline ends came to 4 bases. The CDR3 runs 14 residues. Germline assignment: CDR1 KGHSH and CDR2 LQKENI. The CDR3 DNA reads TGTGCCAGCTCACCACCTAGCAACACCGGGGAGCTGTTTTTT. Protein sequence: CASSPPSNTGELFF. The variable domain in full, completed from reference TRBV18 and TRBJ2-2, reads NAGVMQNPRHLVRRRGQEARLRCSPMKGHSHVYWYRQLPEEGLKFMVYLQKENIIDESGMPKERFSAEFPKEGPSILRIQQVVRGDSAAYFCASSPPSNTGELFFGEGSRLTVL.

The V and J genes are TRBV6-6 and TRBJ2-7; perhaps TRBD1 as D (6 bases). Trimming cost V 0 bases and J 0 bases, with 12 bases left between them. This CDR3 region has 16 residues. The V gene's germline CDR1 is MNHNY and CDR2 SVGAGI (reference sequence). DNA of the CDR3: TGTGCCAGCAGTTACTCCGGGACACAAAGCTCCTACGAGCAGTACTTC. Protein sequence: CASSYSGTQSSYEQYF.

The CDR3 loop is CASSLAQGAIEGTEAFF. CDR3 in DNA: TGTGCCAGCAGCTTAGCGCAGGGGGCCATCGAGGGCACTGAAGCTTTCTTT. The V call is TRBV7-9, the J call TRBJ1-1, with 8 positions matching TRBD1. The germline CDR1 and CDR2 sequences are SEHNR and FQNEAQ (reference sequence). Losses at the gene ends were 0 bases for V and 4 bases for J; bases not matched to a gene: 10. CDR3 size: 17 residues.

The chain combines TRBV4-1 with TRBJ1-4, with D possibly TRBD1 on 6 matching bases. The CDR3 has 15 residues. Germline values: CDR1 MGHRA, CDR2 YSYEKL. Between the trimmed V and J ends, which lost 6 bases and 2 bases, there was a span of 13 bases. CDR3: CASRPGVATNEKLFF. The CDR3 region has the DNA TGCGCCAGCAGGCCAGGGGTCGCGACTAATGAAAAACTGTTTTTT.

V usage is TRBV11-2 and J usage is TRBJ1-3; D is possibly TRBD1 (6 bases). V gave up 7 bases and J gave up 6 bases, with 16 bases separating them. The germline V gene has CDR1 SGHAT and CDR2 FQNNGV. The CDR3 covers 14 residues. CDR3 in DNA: TGTGCCAGCACCGAACCCACAGGGCTAAACACCATATATTTT. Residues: CASTEPTGLNTIYF.